This T cell receptor (beta chain) was observed in a study of blood T cell repertoires in COVID-19. Study-wide context: Specimens from acute and convalescent COVID-19 originated in the United States, Italy and Spain. PBMCs, B-cell-depleted T cells, or T cells were the source of the cDNA or gDNA that made up the material.

This CDR3 region has 15 residues. V gave up 10 bases and J gave up 0 bases, with 18 bases separating them. Germline CDR1 is MNHEY and CDR2 is SVGAGI. The authors' processing: Amplification of reference gene primers provided the estimated nucleated cell counts. The repertoire was sequenced with immunoSEQ multiplex PCR; TCRdb's copy has only in-frame clones and lacks some. V, J and clone size are taken as reported in that table, and D and trimming were inferred from the DNA itself. Found here are roughly 260,000 clones, about 87% of them singletons; the top ten hold roughly 3.6%. The origin of this receptor is a woman aged 40 to 50 with acute or convalescent COVID-19. The chain recombines TRBV6-5 with TRBJ1-1; weak D call: TRBD1 (5 bases). Sequencing was done on a sample of peripheral blood. The CDR3 DNA reads as TGTGCCACCGGGTGGGGGGGGACCATGAACACTGAAGCTTTCTTT. This codes for CATGWGGTMNTEAFF.